This is a list of T cell receptor beta chains from one sample in a study of blood T cells in healthy people across ages. TCRdb fed the 5' RACE reads into MiXCR, producing one record per CDR3 protein. The sample holds about 510,000 distinct CDR3 sequences, about 26% seen once. The data also belong to a second study, concerning T cells of mothers and their children.

Specimen: blood. These receptors all stem from a boy under 10 years old in good health. CDR3s include the opening cysteine and the closing phenylalanine or tryptophan. The D gene is left open where the match is weak. The size entry is marked missing in some rows and otherwise reads once, few, many or a size class.

d_gene	v_gene	abundance	j_gene	CDR3aa	CDR3nt
TRBD1	TRBV5-6	NA	TRBJ2-1	CASSPSFGTGDHNEQFF	TGTGCCAGCAGCCCCTCCTTTGGGACAGGGGATCACAATGAGCAGTTCTTC
TRBD1	TRBV29-1	few	TRBJ2-1	CSVGTAYNEQFF	TGCAGTGTTGGGACAGCTTACAATGAGCAGTTCTTC
TRBD2	TRBV7-3	NA	TRBJ2-3	CASSLRAGDNTDTQYF	TGTGCCAGCAGCTTAAGAGCGGGGGATAACACAGATACGCAGTATTTT
TRBD1	TRBV6-5	few	TRBJ2-2	CASSYSWTGYPGELFF	TGTGCCAGCAGTTACTCCTGGACAGGGTACCCCGGGGAGCTGTTTTTT
NA	TRBV9	NA	TRBJ2-1	CASSVAQLAGVQFF	TGTGCCAGCAGCGTAGCCCAACTAGCTGGGGTACAGTTCTTC
NA	TRBV9	NA	TRBJ1-3	CASSERARRNTIYF	TGTGCCAGCAGCGAACGGGCCAGAAGAAACACCATATATTTT
NA	TRBV7-2	NA	TRBJ2-7	CASSLNSNSAYEQYF	TGTGCCAGCAGCTTAAATTCAAATAGCGCATACGAGCAGTACTTC
NA	TRBV3-1	few	TRBJ1-3	CASTPGGDTIYF	TGTGCCAGCACCCCTGGCGGCGACACCATATATTTT
NA	TRBV14	many	TRBJ1-3	CASSQGTRSGNTIYF	TGTGCCAGCAGCCAAGGAACACGCTCTGGAAACACCATATATTTT
TRBD2	TRBV28	NA	TRBJ2-7	CASWLAENPYEQYF	TGTGCCAGTTGGCTAGCGGAGAACCCCTACGAGCAGTACTTC
NA	TRBV6-6	few	TRBJ1-5	CASSYSYDYSNQPQHF	TGTGCCAGCAGTTACTCGTATGACTATAGCAATCAGCCCCAGCATTTT
TRBD1	TRBV6-1	NA	TRBJ1-5	CASQPGQIYQPQHF	TGTGCCAGTCAACCGGGACAGATATATCAGCCCCAGCATTTT
NA	TRBV5-1	many	TRBJ2-6	CASSLAGGANVLTF	TGCGCCAGCAGCTTGGCCGGTGGGGCCAACGTCCTGACTTTC
TRBD2	TRBV10-3	NA	TRBJ2-3	CAISGGSADTQYF	TGTGCCATCAGTGGCGGGAGTGCAGATACGCAGTATTTT
TRBD2	TRBV7-2	many	TRBJ2-3	CASTTGLAGALSTDTQYF	TGTGCCAGCACCACGGGACTAGCGGGAGCCCTGAGCACAGATACGCAGTATTTT
NA	TRBV2	NA	TRBJ1-1	CASSTGGLRDTEAFF	TGTGCCAGCAGTACGGGGGGTCTCCGGGACACTGAAGCTTTCTTT
NA	TRBV11-3	NA	TRBJ2-2	CASSLEDFSGGGELFF	TGTGCCAGCAGCTTAGAGGACTTCTCGGGCGGCGGGGAGCTGTTTTTT
TRBD2	TRBV4-2	once	TRBJ2-7	CASSPKPLADSYEQYF	TGTGCCAGCAGCCCTAAACCACTAGCGGACTCCTACGAGCAGTACTTC
NA	TRBV6-2/TRBV6-3	NA	TRBJ2-1	CASREGWSSYNEQFF	TGTGCCAGCAGGGAGGGGTGGAGCTCCTACAATGAGCAGTTCTTC
NA	TRBV4-3	NA	TRBJ2-1	CASSQEGTLEQFF	TGCGCCAGCAGCCAAGAAGGCACTCTTGAGCAGTTCTTC
TRBD1	TRBV20-1	NA	TRBJ1-2	CSVRDRTNYGYTF	TGCAGTGTTCGGGACAGGACTAACTATGGCTACACCTTC
NA	TRBV4-2	few	TRBJ1-4	CASSQDTRATTNEKLFF	TGTGCCAGCAGCCAAGATACTAGAGCCACAACTAATGAAAAACTGTTTTTT
NA	TRBV29-1	NA	TRBJ1-5	CSVEGGQSGQPQHF	TGCAGCGTTGAAGGTGGACAGTCTGGCCAGCCCCAGCATTTT
NA	TRBV6-1	NA	TRBJ2-7	CASGEAGNGYEQYF	TGTGCCAGCGGTGAGGCAGGAAATGGCTACGAGCAGTACTTC
NA	TRBV5-1	NA	TRBJ2-5	CASSLDGDNQETQYF	TGCGCCAGCAGCTTGGACGGAGACAACCAAGAGACCCAGTACTTC
TRBD1	TRBV9	many	TRBJ1-6	CASSAQTGWDSPLHF	TGTGCCAGCAGCGCCCAGACAGGGTGGGATTCACCCCTCCACTTT
TRBD1	TRBV3-1	few	TRBJ1-4	CASSDRGNEKLFF	TGTGCCAGCAGCGACAGGGGCAATGAAAAACTGTTTTTT
NA	TRBV5-5	once	TRBJ1-1	CASSLPGQGEAFF	TGTGCCAGCAGCTTGCCGGGACAAGGGGAAGCTTTCTTT
NA	TRBV20-1	few	TRBJ2-1	CSARGSGGALRSGQFF	TGCAGTGCTAGAGGATCAGGGGGGGCCCTACGCAGTGGGCAGTTCTTC
TRBD1	TRBV4-1	few	TRBJ2-7	CASRRGTGLIYEQYF	TGCGCCAGCAGGCGAGGGACAGGGCTTATCTACGAGCAGTACTTC
TRBD2	TRBV25-1	NA	TRBJ2-1	CASSDTTSGKGEDEQFF	TGTGCCAGCAGTGATACGACTAGCGGGAAAGGTGAGGATGAGCAGTTCTTC
NA	TRBV20-1	NA	TRBJ1-2	CSARDGSGVYGYTF	TGCAGTGCTAGAGATGGTTCCGGGGTTTATGGCTACACCTTC
NA	TRBV6-2/TRBV6-3	NA	TRBJ2-7	CASSYGRGVYEQYF	TGTGCCAGCAGTTACGGAAGGGGAGTCTACGAGCAGTACTTC
NA	TRBV27	few	TRBJ1-3	CASSLRSGNTIYF	TGTGCCAGCAGCTTACGTTCTGGAAACACCATATATTTT
NA	TRBV15	NA	TRBJ2-7	CATSRESPGYEQYF	TGTGCCACCAGCAGAGAGTCGCCGGGCTACGAGCAGTACTTC
NA	TRBV2	NA	TRBJ1-2	CASSQYGYTF	TGTGCCAGCAGTCAATATGGCTACACCTTC
NA	TRBV19	NA	TRBJ2-1	CASSRERHGNEQFF	TGTGCCAGTAGTAGGGAGCGCCACGGCAATGAGCAGTTCTTC
TRBD2	TRBV5-4	few	TRBJ2-1	CASSFIGTSGEVSYNEQFF	TGTGCCAGCAGCTTTATCGGGACTAGCGGGGAGGTCTCCTACAATGAGCAGTTCTTC
NA	TRBV5-1	NA	TRBJ2-1	CASSVGDRSSYNGQFF	TGCGCCAGCAGCGTCGGCGACCGGAGCTCCTACAATGGGCAGTTCTTC
NA	TRBV4-1	NA	TRBJ2-6	CASNAAYSSGANVLTF	TGCGCCAGCAACGCAGCTTACTCCTCTGGGGCCAACGTCCTGACTTTC
TRBD1	TRBV5-1	many	TRBJ1-1	CASSLQGADTEAFF	TGCGCCAGCAGCTTGCAGGGGGCGGACACTGAAGCTTTCTTT
NA	TRBV3-1	few	TRBJ2-7	CASSQDSRTYEQYF	TGTGCCAGCAGCCAAGATTCGCGGACTTACGAGCAGTACTTC
TRBD1	TRBV18	few	TRBJ2-5	CASSRQGFGTETQYF	TGTGCCAGCTCACGACAGGGGTTCGGGACGGAGACCCAGTACTTC